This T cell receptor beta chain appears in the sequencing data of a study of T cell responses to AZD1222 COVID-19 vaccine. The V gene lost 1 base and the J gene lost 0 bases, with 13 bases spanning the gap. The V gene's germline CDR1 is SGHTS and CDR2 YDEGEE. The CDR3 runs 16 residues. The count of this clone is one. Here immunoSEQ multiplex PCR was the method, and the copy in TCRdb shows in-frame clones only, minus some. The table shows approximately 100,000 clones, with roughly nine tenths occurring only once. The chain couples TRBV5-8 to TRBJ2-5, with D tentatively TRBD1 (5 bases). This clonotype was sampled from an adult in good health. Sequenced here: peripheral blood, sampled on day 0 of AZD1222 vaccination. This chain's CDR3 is CASSLWTPPYQETQYF. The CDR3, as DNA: TGTGCCAGCAGCTTGTGGACACCACCGTACCAAGAGACCCAGTACTTC.